The next 32 T cell receptor beta chains were all read from a single sample in a study of spatial heterogeneity in lung cancer (dated by TCRdb to the late 2010s). Receptors were amplified or captured by 5' RACE. The instrument was a NextSeq 500. TCRdb took the public reads, trimmed them with fastp at Q25, ran MiXCR for clone calling and kept in-frame beta chains. Here each entry gathers all rows of one CDR3 protein and keeps the most common genes and DNA. Within this sample are under 75,000 distinct CDR3 sequences, with more than 10% of them counted one time only. The ten largest clones capture about 7.1% of the sample. The time point label here, explained by the study, means: sample taken at primary tumor resection. For TCR sequencing, whole RNA was extracted from tumor and nontumor lung tissue, or from cryopreserved PBMC samples, and no cell sorting was done. The source was PBMCs, collected at surgery. The receptors derive from a male donor with early-stage non-small cell lung cancer.

The chain carries TRBV27 and TRBJ2-7; D is ambiguous. This CDR3 is 12 amino acids long. Germline loops: CDR1 MNHEY, CDR2 SMNVEV (reference sequence). Trimming stripped 4 bases from V and 1 base from J, with 5 bases between. CDR3 nucleotide sequence: TGTGCCAGCAGTTCCCTTTCCTACGAGCAGTACTTC. Its protein product is CASSSLSYEQYF.

This clonotype was picked up one time. V is TRBV6-5 and J is TRBJ2-7; 12 bases agree with TRBD2. CDR1 and CDR2 from the germline V gene are MNHEY and SVGAGI. The V gene end was trimmed by 7 bases and the J gene end by 2 bases; junction bases not matched to a gene: 3. This CDR3 is 14 amino acids long. The CDR3 DNA reads as TGTGCCAGCACCGGACTAGCGGGACCCTACGAGCAGTACTTC. It encodes CASTGLAGPYEQYF.

At least ten counts were recorded for this clonotype. V usage is TRBV5-4 and J usage is TRBJ2-1; D may correspond to TRBD1 or TRBD2 (6 bases each). The germline V gene encodes CDR1 SGHNT and CDR2 YYREEE (reference sequence). CDR3 length equals 15 residues. Between the trimmed V and J ends, which lost 4 bases and 3 bases, there was a span of 14 bases. The CDR3 DNA sequence: TGTGCCAGCAGCCCCGGGGGCGGGGACTACAATGAGCAGTTCTTC. It specifies CASSPGGGDYNEQFF.

This clonotype was detected ten times or more. The chain recombines TRBV7-9 with TRBJ1-3; D is unclear. The germline V and J ends were trimmed by 3 bases and 0 bases, with 9 bases remaining between them. The length of the CDR3 is 15 residues. Germline lookup yields CDR1 SEHNR and CDR2 FQNEAQ (reference sequence). Here the CDR3 DNA reads TGTGCCAGCAGCTTCCCCCTCGCCTCTGGAAACACCATATATTTT. The encoded protein is CASSFPLASGNTIYF.

A few counts support this clonotype. V and J are TRBV20-1 and TRBJ2-3; D call uncertain. V was pared by 6 bases and J by 1 base, with 11 bases between. This CDR3 is built from 13 residues. Germline CDR1 DFQATT, CDR2 SNEGSKA (reference sequence). The CDR3 reads CSAITTGTDTQYF. In DNA form, the CDR3 reads TGCAGTGCAATTACGACTGGCACAGATACGCAGTATTTT.

By its share, this clonotype is medium-sized. The chain employs TRBV7-2 and TRBJ2-5; D might be TRBD2 (5 bases). Trimming pared 5 bases from V and 5 bases from J, leaving 15 bases between. Germline loops: CDR1 SGHTA, CDR2 FQGNSA. The CDR3 sequence is 14 residues long. This CDR3 is CASSLREGSETQYF. The CDR3 bases are TGTGCCAGCAGCCTTCGGGAAGGGTCGGAGACCCAGTACTTC. Full variable domain (rest looked up from reference TRBV7-2 and TRBJ2-5): GAGVSQSPSNKVTEKGKDVELRCDPISGHTALYWYRQSLGQGLEFLIYFQGNSAPDKSGLPSDRFSAERTGGSVSTLTIQRTQQEDSAVYLCASSLREGSETQYFGPGTRLLVL.

This clonotype was detected only a few times. The chain couples TRBV5-1 to TRBJ2-7; D assignment may be TRBD1 or TRBD2 (6 bases each). Germline CDR1 is SGHRS and CDR2 is YFSETQ. This CDR3 has 15 amino acids. V was clipped by 4 bases and J by 0 bases, with 14 bases between them. CDR3 DNA sequence: TGCGCCAGCAGCCCAGGAGGGACAAACTCCTACGAGCAGTACTTC. It yields the protein CASSPGGTNSYEQYF.

A few counts support this clonotype. This chain links TRBV7-9 with TRBJ1-2; perhaps TRBD1 as D (5 bases). The CDR3 spans 13 residues. The V end was cut by 0 bases, the J end by 12 bases, with 14 bases between. Germline-derived CDR1 and CDR2 are SEHNR and FQNEAQ (reference sequence). As DNA, the CDR3 is TGTGCCAGCAGCTTAGCGGGACGCCTGATGAACACCTTC. Its protein product is CASSLAGRLMNTF.

The chain carries TRBV4-3 and TRBJ2-2, with 9 bases fitting TRBD1. The CDR3 spans 20 residues. The V gene end was trimmed by 2 bases and the J gene end by 2 bases; junction bases not matched to a gene: 15. From germline, CDR1 is LGHNA and CDR2 YSLEER. CDR3 coding DNA: TGCGCCAGCAGCCAACTCCCGCTTGGACAGGGGCTAGGAAACACCGGGGAGCTGTTTTTT. Residues: CASSQLPLGQGLGNTGELFF.

This clonotype was seen a few times. The J gene is TRBJ2-3, the V gene TRBV12-3 or TRBV12-4; no definite D call. The CDR3 is 15 residues long. Trimming shortened V by 7 bases and J by 0 bases, and 14 bases separated the two germline ends. This CDR3 is CASTLTPLSTDTQYF. CDR3 bases: TGTGCCAGCACCTTAACACCGCTCAGCACAGATACGCAGTATTTT.

The chain couples TRBV5-4 to TRBJ2-6; 10 bases agree with TRBD2. The CDR3 extends over 18 amino acids. Germline loops: CDR1 SGHNT, CDR2 YYREEE (reference sequence). With V trimmed by 5 bases and J by 0 bases, 8 bases remained unmatched. DNA for the CDR3: TGTGCCAGCAGGTCCGGGACTAGCGAAAGCTCTGGGGCCAACGTCCTGACTTTC. Translating it yields CASRSGTSESSGANVLTF. The full variable domain, rest sourced from reference TRBV5-4 and TRBJ2-6, is ETGVTQSPTHLIKTRGQQVTLRCSSQSGHNTVSWYQQALGQGPQFIFQYYREEENGRGNFPPRFSGLQFPNYSSELNVNALELDDSALYLCASRSGTSESSGANVLTFGAGSRLTVL.

This clonotype was detected a few times. The V gene is TRBV5-1, the J gene TRBJ2-7; 9 nucleotides align to TRBD1. The CDR3 is made up of 14 amino acids. Germline V gives CDR1 SGHRS, CDR2 YFSETQ. V trimming: 4 bases; J trimming: 7 bases; junction bases outside the gene matches: 9. The DNA of the CDR3 is TGCGCCAGCAGCCAGGCCGGACAGGGGTGGGAGCAGTACTTC. Translating it yields CASSQAGQGWEQYF.

This clonotype turned up a few times. J is TRBJ1-2 and V is TRBV27, with a weak D call TRBD1 (6 bases). The V end lost 8 bases, the J end lost 4 bases, and 23 bases lay between the germline ends. CDR3 size: 16 residues. The germline gives CDR1 MNHEY, CDR2 SMNVEV (reference sequence). The CDR3 sequence: CASGTPHEGVSYGYTF. In nucleotides, the CDR3 is TGTGCCAGCGGTACTCCTCACGAGGGGGTTAGCTATGGCTACACCTTC.

This clonotype was picked up many times. The V call is TRBV12-3 or TRBV12-4, the J call TRBJ2-2, with a tentative D call TRBD2 (6 bases). CDR3 length equals 14 residues. V was trimmed by 3 bases and J by 7 bases, leaving 12 bases between them. CDR3 nucleotide sequence: TGTGCCAGCAGTTTTGGGGGGAAGTACGGGGAGCTGTTTTTT. It encodes CASSFGGKYGELFF.

This clonotype was found a few times. This chain joins TRBV7-2 and TRBJ1-1; TRBD1 is a possible D gene (5 bases). This CDR3 spans 11 amino acids. Germline CDR1 and CDR2: SGHTA and FQGNSA. Trimming cost V 10 bases and J 13 bases, with 19 bases left between them. CDR3 amino acids: CATLEGPAGFF. CDR3 nucleotides: TGTGCCACCCTGGAGGGGCCCGCCGGTTTCTTT.

The V gene is TRBV7-2, the J gene TRBJ1-1; 9 bases line up with TRBD1. Germline V lookup: CDR1 SGHTA, CDR2 FQGNSA. This CDR3 has 14 amino acids. Trimming removed 5 bases from V and 3 bases from J; junction bases left unmatched: 4. The CDR3 nucleotides read TGTGCCAGCAGCCGGGACAGGGAGTACACTGAAGCTTTCTTT. This translates into CASSRDREYTEAFF. The full variable domain, with the rest looked up from reference TRBV7-2 and TRBJ1-1, is GAGVSQSPSNKVTEKGKDVELRCDPISGHTALYWYRQSLGQGLEFLIYFQGNSAPDKSGLPSDRFSAERTGGSVSTLTIQRTQQEDSAVYLCASSRDREYTEAFFGQGTRLTVV.

As concerns this clonotype: Possible read error: a much larger clone is one base away. The chain combines TRBV4-1 with TRBJ2-7; the D gene is possibly TRBD1 (5 bases). Germline assignment: CDR1 MGHRA and CDR2 YSYEKL. CDR3 length equals 14 residues. The CDR3 loop is CASSLETGSYEQCF. The CDR3 coding sequence is TGCGCCAGCAGCCTAGAAACAGGCTCCTACGAGCAGTGCTTC.

This clonotype showed up just once. Being one base from a much bigger clone, this may be a read error. The V and J genes are TRBV7-2 and TRBJ1-4; D remains ambiguous. The length of the CDR3 is 12 residues. CDR1 and CDR2 from the germline V gene are SGHTA and FQGNSA. Trimming took off 5 bases at V and 10 bases at J, with 11 bases between the two ends. Here the CDR3 DNA reads TGTACCAGCAGCCTTAGGCGGGGAAAACTGTTTTTT. Protein sequence: CTSSLRRGKLFF.

This clonotype showed up just a few times. This sequence joins TRBV5-6 and TRBJ2-7; D call uncertain. Trimming shortened V by 0 bases and J by 1 base, and 11 bases separated the two germline ends. The CDR3 contains 15 residues. The germline CDR1 and CDR2 sequences are SGHDT and YYEEEE. CDR3 nucleotide sequence: TGTGCCAGCAGCTTGGACAGCGCCCGGTCCTACGAGCAGTACTTC. As protein: CASSLDSARSYEQYF. Together with reference TRBV5-6 and TRBJ2-7, the CDR3 gives the full variable domain: DAGVTQSPTHLIKTRGQQVTLRCSPKSGHDTVSWYQQALGQGPQFIFQYYEEEERQRGNFPDRFSGHQFPNYSSELNVNALLLGDSALYLCASSLDSARSYEQYFGPGTRLTVT.

The chain joins TRBV7-3 to TRBJ2-2, with a possible D match to TRBD2 (6 bases). This CDR3 comprises 15 residues. V shed 5 bases and J shed 6 bases, with 16 bases lying between them. Per germline, CDR1 SGHTA and CDR2 FQGTGA. The CDR3 loop is CASSASGTAAGELFF. CDR3 coding DNA: TGTGCCAGCAGCGCCTCCGGGACTGCAGCCGGGGAGCTGTTTTTT.

This clonotype was counted ten times or more. The chain recombines TRBV6-5 with TRBJ2-1, with unresolved D. In germline, CDR1 is MNHEY, CDR2 SVGAGI. The CDR3 contains 12 residues. V was shortened by 6 bases and J by 6 bases, with 9 bases between the two germline ends. The CDR3 DNA follows: TGTGCCAGCAGACCTGGAAGCAATGAGCAGTTCTTC. It is translated as CASRPGSNEQFF.

This sequence joins TRBV10-3 and TRBJ2-1; TRBD1 or TRBD2 may be the D gene (5 bases each). The CDR3 consists of 16 residues. The germline V and J ends were trimmed by 5 bases and 1 base, with 15 bases remaining between them. From germline, CDR1 is ENHRY and CDR2 SYGVKD. DNA for the CDR3: TGTGCCATCAGTAATAATCGGGGCGAGTCCTACAATGAGCAGTTCTTC. This sequence encodes CAISNNRGESYNEQFF.

This clonotype was seen at least ten times. The V and J genes are TRBV6-5 and TRBJ2-7, with D possibly being TRBD1 (6 bases). The CDR3 extends over 15 amino acids. Trimming stripped 6 bases from V and 1 base from J, with 16 bases between. The germline V gene encodes CDR1 MNHEY and CDR2 SVGAGI. The CDR3: CASRNFRDISYEQYF. The CDR3 bases are TGTGCCAGCAGAAATTTCCGGGACATTTCCTACGAGCAGTACTTC.

This clonotype was seen a handful of times. This chain joins TRBV18 and TRBJ1-1; no reliable D call. The V end was cut by 4 bases, the J end by 4 bases, with 10 bases between. This CDR3 spans 13 amino acids. Germline V lookup: CDR1 KGHSH, CDR2 LQKENI. The chain's CDR3 is CASSRGAGTEAFF. The DNA of the CDR3 is TGTGCCAGCTCACGAGGAGCGGGCACTGAAGCTTTCTTT.

This clonotype was recorded once. V usage is TRBV6-1 and J usage is TRBJ1-1; perhaps TRBD1 as D (6 bases). Germline assignment: CDR1 MNHNS and CDR2 SASEGT. Trimming stripped 6 bases from V and 8 bases from J, with 10 bases between. There are 11 residues in the CDR3. As DNA, the CDR3 is TGTGCCAGCAGGGACAGTTTGGAAGCTTTCTTT. This sequence encodes CASRDSLEAFF.

This clonotype was recorded at least ten times. The chain uses TRBV5-8 and TRBJ1-1, with D unclear. Trimming stripped 6 bases from V and 1 base from J, with 16 bases between. This CDR3 region has 15 residues. The germline CDR1 and CDR2 sequences are SGHTS and YDEGEE. The CDR3 sequence is CASTPVQFQNTEAFF. The DNA of the CDR3 is TGTGCCAGCACCCCGGTACAGTTCCAGAACACTGAAGCTTTCTTT. The full variable domain, with the rest looked up from reference TRBV5-8 and TRBJ1-1, is EAGVTQSPTHLIKTRGQQATLRCSPISGHTSVYWYQQALGLGLQFLLWYDEGEERNRGNFPPRFSGRQFPNYSSELNVNALELEDSALYLCASTPVQFQNTEAFFGQGTRLTVV.

At least ten counts were recorded for this clonotype. The gene calls are TRBV5-4 and TRBJ2-3; no clear D. The CDR3 loop spans 13 amino acids. Deletions cut 5 bases from V and 2 bases from J, with 9 bases between. Germline V gene data show CDR1 as SGHNT and CDR2 as YYREEE (reference sequence). The DNA of the CDR3 is TGTGCCAGCAGTGATAGGGCCACAGATACGCAGTATTTT. This encodes CASSDRATDTQYF.

The gene calls are TRBV5-1 and TRBJ2-7, with 8 positions matching TRBD1. This CDR3 is 16 amino acids long. In germline, CDR1 is SGHRS, CDR2 YFSETQ. V was clipped by 3 bases and J by 2 bases; unmatched bases: 10. CDR3 in amino acids: CASSYSGTGTTYEQYF. The CDR3 nucleotides read TGCGCCAGCAGCTACTCCGGGACAGGTACAACCTACGAGCAGTACTTC.

This clonotype was seen once. The CDR3: CAISESPPPSQPQHF. The CDR3 coding sequence is TGTGCCATCAGTGAGTCCCCGCCTCCTAGCCAGCCCCAGCATTTT. The genes are TRBV10-3 and TRBJ1-5; no definite D call. Germline V gives CDR1 ENHRY, CDR2 SYGVKD. Trimming shortened V by 0 bases and J by 7 bases, and 13 bases separated the two germline ends. The CDR3 covers 15 residues.

This clonotype has at least ten counts. In DNA form, the CDR3 reads TGCAGTGCTTCAAAAGCAGGAGGCACTGAAGCTTTCTTT. It specifies CSASKAGGTEAFF. The chain is built from TRBV20-1 and TRBJ1-1; D remains ambiguous. This CDR3 contains 13 residues. V was shortened by 5 bases and J by 4 bases, with 14 bases between the two germline ends. Germline loops: CDR1 DFQATT, CDR2 SNEGSKA (reference sequence).

The chain recombines TRBV20-1 with TRBJ1-6, with D possibly being TRBD1 (5 bases). Germline V gene sequence: CDR1 DFQATT, CDR2 SNEGSKA (reference sequence). This CDR3 spans 17 amino acids. Trimming left V 6 bases short and J 4 bases short, with 22 bases between. The CDR3 DNA follows: TGCAGTGCCCCAACGCCGGGCTTGGGGGGGTATAATTCACCCCTCCACTTT. It specifies CSAPTPGLGGYNSPLHF.

The gene calls are TRBV30 and TRBJ1-1; D call uncertain. The CDR3 runs 14 residues. Germline lookup yields CDR1 GTSNPN and CDR2 SVGIG (reference sequence). V gave up 0 bases and J gave up 1 base, with 9 bases separating them. The CDR3 sequence is CAWSVLLGNTEAFF. CDR3 coding DNA: TGTGCCTGGAGTGTACTCTTAGGGAACACTGAAGCTTTCTTT.